These 2 T cell receptor beta chains originate from one sample sequenced in a study of cytomegalovirus exposure and HLA in healthy donors (dated 2017 in TCRdb). Receptors were amplified or captured by the immunoSEQ multiplex PCR assay. For the multiplex PCR, a mixture combining 60 forward primers for TCR Vbeta segments and 13 reverse primers for TCR Jbeta segments was used. Here the immuneACCESS table is served through TCRdb, limited to in-frame sequences with V and J called. Missing clones are a known gap in these copies; in checked studies unresolved V genes cover under half, and the rest lacks a known reason. For this sample the table gives roughly 140,000 clones, of which 82% were detected only once. The ten largest make up under 8% of the sample. Sample: PBMCs. Receptors originate from a woman between 45 and 60 years old in good health and CMV-seropositive.

This clone turned up a few times. The chain employs TRBV4-3 and TRBJ2-3; a weak D match, TRBD1 (6 bases). Germline V gene sequence: CDR1 LGHNA, CDR2 YSLEER. V was shortened by 0 bases and J by 3 bases, with 10 bases between the two germline ends. The length of the CDR3 is 15 residues. This CDR3 is CASSQEGARTDTQYF. The CDR3, as DNA: TGCGCCAGCAGCCAAGAGGGGGCCAGAACAGATACGCAGTATTTT.

The V gene is TRBV7-3, the J gene TRBJ2-2, with TRBD1 identical over 9 bases. There are 14 residues in the CDR3. The germline V gene has CDR1 SGHTA and CDR2 FQGTGA. The ends lost 5 bases at V and 7 bases at J; junction bases unmatched: 5. The CDR3 nucleotides are TGTGCCAGCAGCCTGGGACAGGGTGTCGGGGAGCTGTTTTTT. This translates into CASSLGQGVGELFF. Full variable domain (remainder filled in from reference TRBV7-3 and TRBJ2-2): GAGVSQTPSNKVTEKGKYVELRCDPISGHTALYWYRQSLGQGPEFLIYFQGTGAADDSGLPNDRFFAVRPEGSVSTLKIQRTERGDSAVYLCASSLGQGVGELFFGEGSRLTVL.